This T cell receptor beta chain comes out of a study of tumor-infiltrating lymphocytes in primary liver carcinoma. Concerning this clonotype itself: One junction end disagrees with the germline gene, perhaps due to a read error.

TCR beta cDNA was prepared out of approximately 500 ng total RNA by means of a constant-region primer. Investigators got TCR beta libraries out of three nested multiplex PCR rounds, done with slightly modified ARM-PCR. With TRBV1-TRBV30 forward primers and a C-beta reverse primer, the first two PCR rounds were run for nine to eleven cycles each. Each CDR3 protein gets one entry after TCRdb re-called the multiplex PCR reads with MiXCR. Here the sample spans some 40,000 distinct CDR3 sequences, 60% to 80% being singletons. Taking about 19-32 mg of unsorted bulk tissue, the authors co-extracted RNA and DNA. Germline CDR1 SGHNT, CDR2 YENEEA. The CDR3 has 15 residues.

This TCR was sampled from a middle-aged man with primary liver carcinoma and hepatitis B virus infection. The V gene is TRBV11-3, the J gene TRBJ2-1; 7 bases are shared with TRBD1. Sequenced sample: tumor-adjacent normal liver tissue. The CDR3 nucleotides are TGTGCCAGCAGCCGGGGACGGGACAGAGACAATGAGCTGTTCTTC. Amino acid sequence: CASSRGRDRDNELFF. Together with reference TRBV11-3 and TRBJ2-1, the CDR3 gives the full variable domain: EAGVVQSPRYKIIEKKQPVAFWCNPISGHNTLYWYLQNLGQGPELLIRYENEEAVDDSQLPKDRFSAERLKGVDSTLKIQPAELGDSAVYLCASSRGRDRDNELFFGPGTRLTVL.